The sequence of this T cell receptor beta chain was determined in a study of T cell changes during pregnancy in multiple sclerosis. Sequencing used immunoSEQ multiplex PCR; TCRdb keeps in-frame clones, though not all of them. The top ten hold approximately 0.39% of the sample, which has approximately 46,000 clones, about 90% seen once. Trimming took 4 bases from V and 7 from J; bases not matched to a gene: 5. The V gene's germline CDR1 is SGHKS and CDR2 YYEKEE (reference sequence). The CDR3 consists of 12 residues. The sequences come from CD4+ T cells from peripheral blood mononuclear cells, collected after pregnancy. The rearrangement links TRBV5-5 to TRBJ2-7; TRBD2 aligns across 7 bases. This TCR derives from a female donor with multiple sclerosis, enrolled in a pregnancy study. The CDR3 DNA sequence: TGTGCCAGCAGCCAGACTAGCATAGAGCAGTACTTC. Protein: CASSQTSIEQYF.